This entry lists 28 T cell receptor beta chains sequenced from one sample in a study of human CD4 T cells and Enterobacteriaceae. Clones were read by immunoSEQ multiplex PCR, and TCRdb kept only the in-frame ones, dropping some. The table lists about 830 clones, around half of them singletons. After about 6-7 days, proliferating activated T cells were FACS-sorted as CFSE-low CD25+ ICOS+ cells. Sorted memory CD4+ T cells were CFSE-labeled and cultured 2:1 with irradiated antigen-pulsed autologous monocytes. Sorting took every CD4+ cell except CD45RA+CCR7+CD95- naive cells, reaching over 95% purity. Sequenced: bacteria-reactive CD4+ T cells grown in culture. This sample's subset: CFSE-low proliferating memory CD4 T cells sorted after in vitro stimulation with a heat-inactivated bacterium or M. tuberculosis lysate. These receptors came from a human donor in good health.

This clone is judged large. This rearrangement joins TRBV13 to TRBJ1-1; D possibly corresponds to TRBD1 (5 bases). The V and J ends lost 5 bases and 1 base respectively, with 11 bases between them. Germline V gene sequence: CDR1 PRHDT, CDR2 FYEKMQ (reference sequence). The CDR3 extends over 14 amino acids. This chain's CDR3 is CASSRGRPNTEAFF. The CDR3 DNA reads TGTGCCAGCAGCCGGGGACGGCCGAACACTGAAGCTTTCTTT.

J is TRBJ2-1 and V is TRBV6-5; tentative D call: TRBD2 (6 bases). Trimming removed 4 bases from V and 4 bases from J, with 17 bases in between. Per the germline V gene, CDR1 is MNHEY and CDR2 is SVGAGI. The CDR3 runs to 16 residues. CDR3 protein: CASSSTTGGFYNEQFF. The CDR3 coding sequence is TGTGCCAGCAGTTCCACGACTGGAGGGTTTTACAATGAGCAGTTCTTC.

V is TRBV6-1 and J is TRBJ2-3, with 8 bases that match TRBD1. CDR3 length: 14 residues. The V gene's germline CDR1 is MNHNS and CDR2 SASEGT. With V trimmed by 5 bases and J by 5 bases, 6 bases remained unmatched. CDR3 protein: CASSRTGLRDTQYF. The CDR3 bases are TGTGCCAGCAGTCGGACAGGGTTAAGAGATACGCAGTATTTT.

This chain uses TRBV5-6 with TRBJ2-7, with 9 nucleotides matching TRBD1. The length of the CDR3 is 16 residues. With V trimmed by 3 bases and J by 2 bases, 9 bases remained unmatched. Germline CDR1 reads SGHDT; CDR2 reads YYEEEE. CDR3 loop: CASSWLRDRATYEQYF. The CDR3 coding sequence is TGTGCCAGCAGCTGGTTGCGGGACAGGGCTACCTACGAGCAGTACTTC.

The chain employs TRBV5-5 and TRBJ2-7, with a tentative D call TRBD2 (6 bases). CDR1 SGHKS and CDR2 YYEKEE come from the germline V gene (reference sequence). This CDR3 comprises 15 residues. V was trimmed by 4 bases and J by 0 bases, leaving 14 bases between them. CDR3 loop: CASSLLRDLSYEQYF. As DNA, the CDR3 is TGTGCCAGCAGCCTCCTGCGGGACCTCTCCTACGAGCAGTACTTC.

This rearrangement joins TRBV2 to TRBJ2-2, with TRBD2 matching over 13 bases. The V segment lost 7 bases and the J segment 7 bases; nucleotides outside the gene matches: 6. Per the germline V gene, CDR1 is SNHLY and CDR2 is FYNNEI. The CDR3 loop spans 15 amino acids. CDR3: CASTRLAGGGGELFF. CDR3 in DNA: TGTGCCAGCACACGACTAGCGGGAGGTGGCGGGGAGCTGTTTTTT.

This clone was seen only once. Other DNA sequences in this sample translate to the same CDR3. CDR3 in DNA: TGTGCCAGCAGCCAACAAGAGACCCAGTACTTC. Encoded protein: CASSQQETQYF. The chain employs TRBV27 and TRBJ2-5; D is unclear. Deletions cut 6 bases from V and 2 bases from J, with 4 bases between. The CDR3 has 11 residues. CDR1 MNHEY and CDR2 SMNVEV come from the germline V gene (reference sequence).

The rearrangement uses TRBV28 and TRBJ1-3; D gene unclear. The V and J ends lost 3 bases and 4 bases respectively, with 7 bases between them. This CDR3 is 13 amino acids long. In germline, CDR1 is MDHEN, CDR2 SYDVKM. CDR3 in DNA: TGTGCCAGCAGTTTGAATGCGGGAAACACCATATATTTT. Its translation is CASSLNAGNTIYF.

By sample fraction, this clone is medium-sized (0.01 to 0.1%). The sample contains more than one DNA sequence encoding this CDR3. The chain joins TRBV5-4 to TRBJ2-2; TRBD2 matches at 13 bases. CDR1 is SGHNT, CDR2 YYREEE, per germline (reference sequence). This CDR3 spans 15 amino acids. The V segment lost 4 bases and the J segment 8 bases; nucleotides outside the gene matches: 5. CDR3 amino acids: CASSPGLAGLGELFF. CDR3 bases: TGTGCCAGCAGCCCGGGACTAGCGGGACTTGGGGAGCTGTTTTTT.

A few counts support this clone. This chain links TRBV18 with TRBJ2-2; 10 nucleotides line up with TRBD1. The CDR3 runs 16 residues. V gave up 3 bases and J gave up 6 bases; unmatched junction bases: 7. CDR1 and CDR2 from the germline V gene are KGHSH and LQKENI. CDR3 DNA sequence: TGTGCCAGCTCACCGCCGACAGGGGGCAATTCCGGGGAGCTGTTTTTT. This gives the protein CASSPPTGGNSGELFF.

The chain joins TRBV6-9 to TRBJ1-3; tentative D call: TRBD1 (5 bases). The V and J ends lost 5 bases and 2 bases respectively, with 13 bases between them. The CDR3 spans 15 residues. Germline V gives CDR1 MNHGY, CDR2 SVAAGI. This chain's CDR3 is CASSKLSGTGNTIYF. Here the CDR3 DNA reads TGTGCCAGCAGTAAACTCTCAGGGACTGGAAACACCATATATTTT.

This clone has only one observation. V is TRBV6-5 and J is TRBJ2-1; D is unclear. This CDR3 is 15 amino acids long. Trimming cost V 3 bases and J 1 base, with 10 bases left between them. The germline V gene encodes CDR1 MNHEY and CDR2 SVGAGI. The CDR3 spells CASSYSPESYNEQFF. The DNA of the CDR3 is TGTGCCAGCAGTTATTCACCCGAGTCCTACAATGAGCAGTTCTTC.

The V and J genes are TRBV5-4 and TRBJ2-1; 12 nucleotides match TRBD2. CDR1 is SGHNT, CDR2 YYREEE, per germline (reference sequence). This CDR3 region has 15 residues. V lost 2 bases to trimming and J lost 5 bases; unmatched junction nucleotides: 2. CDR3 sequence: CASSLGLAGHNEQFF. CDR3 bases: TGTGCCAGCAGCTTAGGACTAGCGGGACACAATGAGCAGTTCTTC. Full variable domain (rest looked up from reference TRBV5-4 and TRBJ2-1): ETGVTQSPTHLIKTRGQQVTLRCSSQSGHNTVSWYQQALGQGPQFIFQYYREEENGRGNFPPRFSGLQFPNYSSELNVNALELDDSALYLCASSLGLAGHNEQFFGPGTRLTVL.

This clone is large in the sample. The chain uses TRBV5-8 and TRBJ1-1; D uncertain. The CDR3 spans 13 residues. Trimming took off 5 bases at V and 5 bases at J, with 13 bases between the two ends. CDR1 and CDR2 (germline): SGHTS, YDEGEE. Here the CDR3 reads CASRHNGETEAFF. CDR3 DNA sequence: TGTGCCAGCAGGCATAATGGGGAAACTGAAGCTTTCTTT.

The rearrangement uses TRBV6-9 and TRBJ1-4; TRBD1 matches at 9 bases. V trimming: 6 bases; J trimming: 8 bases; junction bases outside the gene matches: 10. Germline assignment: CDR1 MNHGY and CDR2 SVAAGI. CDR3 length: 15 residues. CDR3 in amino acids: CASRRTGALGEKLFF. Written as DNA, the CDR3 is TGTGCCAGCAGACGGACAGGGGCGCTTGGGGAAAAACTGTTTTTT.

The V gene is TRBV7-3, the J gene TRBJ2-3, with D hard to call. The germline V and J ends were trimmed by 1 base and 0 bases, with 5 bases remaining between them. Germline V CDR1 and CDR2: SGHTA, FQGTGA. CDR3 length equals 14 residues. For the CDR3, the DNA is TGTGCCAGCAGCTTAATGGACAGCACAGATACGCAGTATTTT. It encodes CASSLMDSTDTQYF.

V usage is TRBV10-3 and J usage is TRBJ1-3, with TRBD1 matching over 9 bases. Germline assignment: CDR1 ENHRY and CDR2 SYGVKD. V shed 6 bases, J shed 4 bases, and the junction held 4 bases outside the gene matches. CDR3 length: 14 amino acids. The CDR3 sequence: CAISQGQGGNTIYF. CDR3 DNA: TGTGCCATCAGCCAGGGACAGGGAGGAAACACCATATATTTT.

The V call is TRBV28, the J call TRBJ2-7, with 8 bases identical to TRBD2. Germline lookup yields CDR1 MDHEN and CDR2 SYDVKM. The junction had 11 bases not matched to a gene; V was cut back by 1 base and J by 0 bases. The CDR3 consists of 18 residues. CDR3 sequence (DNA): TGTGCCAGCAGTTTATCCGCCCCGTCCCGGGAGGGCTCCTACGAGCAGTACTTC. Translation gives CASSLSAPSREGSYEQYF.

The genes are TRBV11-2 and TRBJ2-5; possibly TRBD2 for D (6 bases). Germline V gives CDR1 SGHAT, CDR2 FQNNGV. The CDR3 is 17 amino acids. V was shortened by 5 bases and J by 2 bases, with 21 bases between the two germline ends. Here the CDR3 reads CASSLGRDFGGQETQYF. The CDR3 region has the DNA TGTGCCAGCAGCCTAGGCCGGGACTTTGGGGGGCAAGAGACCCAGTACTTC. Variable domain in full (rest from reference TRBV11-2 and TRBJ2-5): EAGVAQSPRYKIIEKRQSVAFWCNPISGHATLYWYQQILGQGPKLLIQFQNNGVVDDSQLPKDRFSAERLKGVDSTLKIQPAKLEDSAVYLCASSLGRDFGGQETQYFGPGTRLLVL.

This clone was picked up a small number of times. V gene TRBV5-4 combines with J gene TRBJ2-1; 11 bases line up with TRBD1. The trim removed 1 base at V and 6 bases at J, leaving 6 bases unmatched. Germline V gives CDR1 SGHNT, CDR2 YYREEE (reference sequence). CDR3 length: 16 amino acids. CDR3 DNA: TGTGCCAGCAGCTTGTTCGGGACAGGGGGGAGCAATGAGCAGTTCTTC. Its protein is CASSLFGTGGSNEQFF.

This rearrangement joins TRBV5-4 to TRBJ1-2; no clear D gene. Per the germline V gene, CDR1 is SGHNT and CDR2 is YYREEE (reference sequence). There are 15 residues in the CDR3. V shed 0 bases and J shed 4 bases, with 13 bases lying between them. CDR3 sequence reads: CASSLGETVTYGYTF. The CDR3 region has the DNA TGTGCCAGCAGCTTGGGGGAAACAGTTACCTATGGCTACACCTTC.

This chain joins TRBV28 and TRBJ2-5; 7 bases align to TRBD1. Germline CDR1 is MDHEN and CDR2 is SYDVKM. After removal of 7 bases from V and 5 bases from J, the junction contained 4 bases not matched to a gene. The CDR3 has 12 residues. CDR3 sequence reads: CASKGAGETQYF. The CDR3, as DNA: TGTGCCAGCAAGGGGGCAGGGGAGACCCAGTACTTC.

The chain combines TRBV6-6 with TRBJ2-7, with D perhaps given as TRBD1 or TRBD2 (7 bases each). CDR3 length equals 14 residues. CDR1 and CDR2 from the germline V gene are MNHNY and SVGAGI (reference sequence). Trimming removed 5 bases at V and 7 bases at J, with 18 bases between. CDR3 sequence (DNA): TGTGCCAGCAGTAGCGGGACAGTGGTTGGGGAGCAGTACTTC. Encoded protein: CASSSGTVVGEQYF.

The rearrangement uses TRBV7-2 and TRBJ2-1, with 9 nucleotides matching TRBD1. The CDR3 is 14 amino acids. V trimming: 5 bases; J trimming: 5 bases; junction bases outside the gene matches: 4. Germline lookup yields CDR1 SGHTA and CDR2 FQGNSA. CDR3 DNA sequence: TGTGCCAGCAGCGAAGGGACAGGGAACAATGAGCAGTTCTTC. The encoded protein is CASSEGTGNNEQFF. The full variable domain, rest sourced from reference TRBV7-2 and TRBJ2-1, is GAGVSQSPSNKVTEKGKDVELRCDPISGHTALYWYRQSLGQGLEFLIYFQGNSAPDKSGLPSDRFSAERTGGSVSTLTIQRTQQEDSAVYLCASSEGTGNNEQFFGPGTRLTVL.

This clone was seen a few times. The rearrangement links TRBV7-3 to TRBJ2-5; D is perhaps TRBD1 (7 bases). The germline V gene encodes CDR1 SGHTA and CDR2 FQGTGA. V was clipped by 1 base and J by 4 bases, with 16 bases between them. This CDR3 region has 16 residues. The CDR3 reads CASSLIGGTVRETQYF. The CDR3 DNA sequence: TGTGCCAGCAGCTTAATAGGGGGGACAGTTAGAGAGACCCAGTACTTC.

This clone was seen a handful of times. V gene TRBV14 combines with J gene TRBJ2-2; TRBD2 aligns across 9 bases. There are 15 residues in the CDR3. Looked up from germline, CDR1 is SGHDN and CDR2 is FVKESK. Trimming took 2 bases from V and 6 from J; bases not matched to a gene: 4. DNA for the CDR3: TGTGCCAGCAGCCAATTAGCGGGAGCGGCCGGGGAGCTGTTTTTT. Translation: CASSQLAGAAGELFF. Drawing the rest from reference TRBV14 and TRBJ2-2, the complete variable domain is EAGVTQFPSHSVIEKGQTVTLRCDPISGHDNLYWYRRVMGKEIKFLLHFVKESKQDESGMPNNRFLAERTGGTYSTLKVQPAELEDSGVYFCASSQLAGAAGELFFGEGSRLTVL.

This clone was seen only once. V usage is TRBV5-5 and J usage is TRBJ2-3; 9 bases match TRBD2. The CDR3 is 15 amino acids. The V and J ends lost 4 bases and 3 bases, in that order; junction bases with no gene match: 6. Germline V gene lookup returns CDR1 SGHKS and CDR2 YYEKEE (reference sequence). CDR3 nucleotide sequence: TGTGCCAGCAGCCTTAGGACTAGCGTGACAGATACGCAGTATTTT. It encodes CASSLRTSVTDTQYF. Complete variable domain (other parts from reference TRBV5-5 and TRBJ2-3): DAGVTQSPTHLIKTRGQQVTLRCSPISGHKSVSWYQQVLGQGPQFIFQYYEKEERGRGNFPDRFSARQFPNYSSELNVNALLLGDSALYLCASSLRTSVTDTQYFGPGTRLTVL.

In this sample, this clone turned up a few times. The CDR3 bases are TGTGCCAGCTCACCACAGGGAGTGCAAACTGAAGCTTTCTTT. Its protein is CASSPQGVQTEAFF. The chain recombines TRBV18 with TRBJ1-1, with D unclear. There are 14 residues in the CDR3. V lost 1 base and J lost 5, with 11 bases in between. Germline V CDR1 and CDR2: KGHSH, LQKENI. Supplemented by reference TRBV18 and TRBJ1-1, the full variable domain reads NAGVMQNPRHLVRRRGQEARLRCSPMKGHSHVYWYRQLPEEGLKFMVYLQKENIIDESGMPKERFSAEFPKEGPSILRIQQVVRGDSAAYFCASSPQGVQTEAFFGQGTRLTVV.